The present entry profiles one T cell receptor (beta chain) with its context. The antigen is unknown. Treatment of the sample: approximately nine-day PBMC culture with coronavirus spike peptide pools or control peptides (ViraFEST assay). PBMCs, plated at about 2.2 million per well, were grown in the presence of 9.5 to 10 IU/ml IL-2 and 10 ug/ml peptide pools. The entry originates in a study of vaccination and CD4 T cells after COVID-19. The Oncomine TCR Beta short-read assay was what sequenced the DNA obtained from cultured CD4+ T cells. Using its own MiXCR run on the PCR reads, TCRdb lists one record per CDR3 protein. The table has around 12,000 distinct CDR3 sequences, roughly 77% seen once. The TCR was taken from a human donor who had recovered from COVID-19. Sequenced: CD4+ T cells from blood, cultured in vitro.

Here the CDR3 reads CASSVRDRPGTQYF. The CDR3 region has the DNA TGCGCCAGCAGCGTGAGGGACCGCCCGGGGACCCAGTACTTC. The J gene is TRBJ2-5, the V gene TRBV5-1; the D call may be TRBD1 or TRBD2 (5 bases each). This CDR3 comprises 14 residues. Germline V lookup: CDR1 SGHRS, CDR2 YFSETQ. The ends were cut back, 4 bases at V and 7 bases at J, with 17 bases in the middle.